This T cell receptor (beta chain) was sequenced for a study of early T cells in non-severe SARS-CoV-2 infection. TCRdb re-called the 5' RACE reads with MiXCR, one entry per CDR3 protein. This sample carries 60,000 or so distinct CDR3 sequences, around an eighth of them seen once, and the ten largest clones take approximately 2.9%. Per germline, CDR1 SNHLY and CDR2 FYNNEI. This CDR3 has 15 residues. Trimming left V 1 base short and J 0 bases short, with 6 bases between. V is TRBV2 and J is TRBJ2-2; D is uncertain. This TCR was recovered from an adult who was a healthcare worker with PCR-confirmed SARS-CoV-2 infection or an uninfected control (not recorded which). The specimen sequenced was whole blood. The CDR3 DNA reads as TGTGCCAGCAGTGAAGGGGTTACGAACACCGGGGAGCTGTTTTTT. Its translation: CASSEGVTNTGELFF.